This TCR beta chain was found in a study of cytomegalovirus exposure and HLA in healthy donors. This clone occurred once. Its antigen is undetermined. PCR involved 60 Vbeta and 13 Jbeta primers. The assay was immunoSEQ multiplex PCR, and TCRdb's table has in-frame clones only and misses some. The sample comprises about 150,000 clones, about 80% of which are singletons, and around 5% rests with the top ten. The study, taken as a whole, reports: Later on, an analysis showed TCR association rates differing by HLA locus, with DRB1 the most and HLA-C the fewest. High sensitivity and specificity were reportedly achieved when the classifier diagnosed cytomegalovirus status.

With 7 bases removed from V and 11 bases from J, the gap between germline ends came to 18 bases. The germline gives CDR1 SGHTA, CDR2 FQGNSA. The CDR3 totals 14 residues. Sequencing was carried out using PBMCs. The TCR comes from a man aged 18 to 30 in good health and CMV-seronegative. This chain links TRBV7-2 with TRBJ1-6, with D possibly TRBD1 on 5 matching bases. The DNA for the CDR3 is TGTGCCAGCAACCTTGGGGGGTTCGGGACACCCCTCCACTTT. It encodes CASNLGGFGTPLHF. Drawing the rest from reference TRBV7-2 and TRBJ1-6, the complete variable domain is GAGVSQSPSNKVTEKGKDVELRCDPISGHTALYWYRQSLGQGLEFLIYFQGNSAPDKSGLPSDRFSAERTGGSVSTLTIQRTQQEDSAVYLCASNLGGFGTPLHFGNGTRLTVT.